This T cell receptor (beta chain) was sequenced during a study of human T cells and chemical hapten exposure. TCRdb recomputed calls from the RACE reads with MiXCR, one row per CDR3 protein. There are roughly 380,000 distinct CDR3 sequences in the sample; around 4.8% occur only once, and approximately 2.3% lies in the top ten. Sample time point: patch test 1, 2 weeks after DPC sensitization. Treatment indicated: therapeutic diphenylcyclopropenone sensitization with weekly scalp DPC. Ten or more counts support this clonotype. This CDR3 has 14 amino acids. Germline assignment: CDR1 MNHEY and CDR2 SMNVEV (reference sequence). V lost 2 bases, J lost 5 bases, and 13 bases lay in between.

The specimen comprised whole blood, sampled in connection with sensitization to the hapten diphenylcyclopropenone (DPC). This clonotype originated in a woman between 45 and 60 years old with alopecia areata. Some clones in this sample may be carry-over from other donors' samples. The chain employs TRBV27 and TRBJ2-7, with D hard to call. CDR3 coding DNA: TGTGCCAGCAGTTTAGGTCTACAGATCAACGAGCAGTACTTC. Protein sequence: CASSLGLQINEQYF.